This T cell receptor (beta chain) was identified in a study of shared clonotypes between healthy human individuals. General study points: Enrolling few donors narrowed the genetic and exposure-history diversity that was represented. Clonotypes shared by all four sorted-subset donors had higher generation probabilities than non-shared clonotypes.

On this clone: Its antigen remains unidentified.

For sorted subsets, about 200 ng DNA per replicate equaled about 30,000 T cell genomes. Here immunoSEQ multiplex PCR was the method, and the copy in TCRdb shows in-frame clones only, minus some. The table has millions of clones, roughly 94% seen once. The donor population consisted of healthy HIV-negative adults with no recent acute infections or vaccinations. Germline loops: CDR1 SGHRS, CDR2 YFSETQ. V lost 0 bases to trimming and J lost 0 bases, with 10 bases between them. This CDR3 region has 16 residues. The TCR was taken from a man younger than 35 in good health. The chain is built from TRBV5-1 and TRBJ1-3; D gene ambiguous. Sequenced: naive CD4+ T cells sorted from blood. Subset specified: CD45RA+ positively selected. CDR3 coding DNA: TGCGCCAGCAGCTTGGATGGTCCCCTCTCTGGAAACACCATATATTTT. Translated: CASSLDGPLSGNTIYF.